These T cell receptor beta chains were read from a single sample in a study of T cells in Graves' hyperthyroidism and ophthalmopathy. TCRdb itself ran the multiplex PCR reads through MiXCR, one entry per CDR3 protein. The repertoire holds nearly 600,000 distinct CDR3 sequences, with around 14% as singletons. The sequenced sample was blood. The receptors come from a woman aged 25 to 39 with Graves' hyperthyroidism that later progressed to Graves' ophthalmopathy. CDR3s include the opening cysteine and the closing phenylalanine or tryptophan. A D gene is named only where the DNA matches it firmly. For some rows the clone size is stated as once, few or many, or as a class when expanded; others skip it.

d_call	v_call	cdr3_length	clone_size	j_call	cdr3_aa	cdr3_nt
TRBD1	TRBV3-1	14	many	TRBJ1-1	CASSQGPGGDEAFF	TGTGCCAGCAGCCAAGGACCAGGGGGCGATGAAGCTTTCTTT
-	TRBV5-1	14	-	TRBJ2-5	CASSLLGLLETQYF	TGCGCCAGCAGCTTGCTCGGCTTATTGGAGACCCAGTACTTC
-	TRBV29-1	13	many	TRBJ1-2	CSVGEDILDGYTF	TGCAGCGTTGGGGAGGACATCCTCGATGGCTACACCTTC
-	TRBV25-1	16	many	TRBJ1-5	CASSDSRGGLYQPQHF	TGTGCCAGCAGTGACTCCAGGGGCGGCCTCTATCAGCCCCAGCATTTT
-	TRBV30	11	-	TRBJ2-2	CAWSRSVELFF	TGTGCCTGGAGTCGATCTGTGGAGCTGTTTTTT
-	TRBV2	15	many	TRBJ2-1	CASSEVVTSWGEQFF	TGTGCCAGCAGTGAAGTTGTGACTAGTTGGGGTGAGCAGTTCTTC
-	TRBV2	14	many	TRBJ2-7	CASSELRGFYEQYF	TGTGCCAGCAGTGAGTTGAGGGGGTTCTACGAGCAGTACTTC
TRBD2	TRBV7-6	15	-	TRBJ2-1	CASSSLAGAMDEQFF	TGTGCCAGCAGCTCACTAGCGGGAGCAATGGATGAGCAGTTCTTC
TRBD2	TRBV20-1	15	few	TRBJ2-2	CSASPAGGPYGELFF	TGCAGTGCTAGTCCGGCGGGAGGGCCTTATGGGGAGCTGTTTTTT
-	TRBV7-3	13	few	TRBJ2-1	CASSLDSSGEQFF	TGTGCCAGCAGCTTAGACAGCTCCGGCGAGCAGTTCTTC
-	TRBV24-1	17	few	TRBJ2-1	CATSDLNRESSYNEQFF	TGTGCCACCAGTGATTTGAATCGGGAGAGCTCCTACAATGAGCAGTTCTTC
-	TRBV7-2	13	many	TRBJ2-3	CASRPDSTDTQYF	TGTGCCAGCAGGCCGGACAGCACAGATACGCAGTATTTT
TRBD1	TRBV6-9	16	-	TRBJ2-7	CASSLQRGQGSHEQYF	TGTGCCAGCAGTTTACAAAGGGGACAGGGGTCCCACGAGCAGTACTTC
TRBD1	TRBV7-8	19	few	TRBJ1-1	CASSLEDRDRIVWNTEAFF	TGTGCCAGCAGCCTCGAGGACCGGGACAGGATCGTTTGGAACACTGAAGCTTTCTTT
TRBD1	TRBV7-9	15	many	TRBJ1-4	CASSPSTGGSEKLFF	TGTGCCAGCAGCCCATCGACAGGGGGCAGTGAAAAACTGTTTTTT
-	TRBV6-1	13	many	TRBJ2-2	CASSLIGTRELFF	TGTGCCAGCAGCCTAATTGGTACCCGGGAGCTGTTTTTT
-	TRBV20-1	14	many	TRBJ2-1	CSARVAPLYNEQFF	TGCAGTGCTAGAGTGGCTCCCCTCTACAATGAGCAGTTCTTC
TRBD2	TRBV20-1	16	few	TRBJ2-1	CSARSVPAGLYNEQFF	TGCAGTGCTAGGTCGGTCCCAGCGGGGCTATACAATGAGCAGTTCTTC
TRBD1	TRBV11-2	15	many	TRBJ1-4	CASSPRQGTNEKLFF	TGTGCCAGCAGCCCCCGACAGGGAACTAATGAAAAACTGTTTTTT
TRBD1	TRBV18	16	few	TRBJ2-4	CASSPNRQGAGNIQYF	TGTGCCAGCTCACCAAATAGACAGGGGGCCGGGAACATTCAGTACTTC
-	TRBV30	16	-	TRBJ2-1	CAWSVRPGMPYNEQFF	TGTGCCTGGAGTGTACGCCCAGGGATGCCCTACAATGAGCAGTTCTTC
TRBD1	TRBV6-4	13	many	TRBJ2-3	CASSGTVTDTQYF	TGTGCCAGTTCCGGGACAGTCACAGATACGCAGTATTTT
-	TRBV2	15	many	TRBJ1-4	CASGINRAPNEKLFF	TGTGCCAGCGGTATTAATAGGGCACCTAATGAAAAACTGTTTTTT
-	TRBV6-2/TRBV6-3	12	-	TRBJ1-1	CASIRDKVEAFF	TGTGCATCCATCCGGGACAAGGTCGAAGCTTTCTTT
-	TRBV27	13	many	TRBJ2-7	CASSSLVIYEQYF	TGTGCCAGCAGTTCCCTAGTCATCTACGAGCAGTACTTC
TRBD1	TRBV5-6	16	-	TRBJ2-1	CASSVFRDRGTNEQFF	TGTGCCAGCAGCGTTTTTAGGGACAGGGGGACCAATGAGCAGTTCTTC
-	TRBV6-1	16	many	TRBJ1-6	CASSGLALEYNSPLHF	TGTGCCAGCAGTGGTCTAGCTCTCGAATATAATTCACCCCTCCACTTT
TRBD2	TRBV6-1	17	many	TRBJ2-1	CASSEKKGLAGKGEQFF	TGTGCCAGCAGTGAGAAAAAGGGACTAGCGGGTAAGGGTGAGCAGTTCTTC
TRBD1	TRBV27	12	many	TRBJ1-1	CASSPTGAEAFF	TGTGCCAGCAGTCCGACAGGGGCTGAAGCTTTCTTT
-	TRBV27	11	few	TRBJ2-1	CASQDSNEQFF	TGTGCCAGCCAGGACAGCAATGAGCAGTTCTTC
TRBD1	TRBV12-3/TRBV12-4	16	many	TRBJ1-3	CASSFRQGAGGNTIYF	TGTGCCAGCAGTTTTCGACAGGGGGCTGGTGGAAACACCATATATTTT
-	TRBV5-1	15	few	TRBJ1-4	CASSQEQGTNEKLFF	TGCGCCAGCAGCCAAGAACAGGGAACTAATGAAAAACTGTTTTTT
-	TRBV12-3/TRBV12-4	14	many	TRBJ2-7	CASAGQSQAYEQYF	TGTGCCAGCGCAGGACAGTCCCAGGCCTACGAGCAGTACTTC
TRBD2	TRBV7-9	17	once	TRBJ2-1	CASRDTSGTFSYNEQFF	TGTGCCAGCAGGGATACTAGCGGGACCTTCTCCTACAATGAGCAGTTCTTC
-	TRBV28	13	many	TRBJ1-1	CASSSAGKGVIFF	TGTGCCAGCAGTAGTGCAGGGAAGGGAGTAATTTTCTTT
TRBD2	TRBV6-1	15	-	TRBJ2-1	CASQLLAGGYNEQFF	TGTGCCAGCCAACTACTAGCGGGAGGGTACAATGAGCAGTTCTTC
TRBD2	TRBV15	15	few	TRBJ2-1	CATSRDGTSRNEQFF	TGTGCCACCAGCAGGGACGGGACTAGTAGGAATGAGCAGTTCTTC
TRBD1	TRBV12-3/TRBV12-4	15	many	TRBJ2-1	CASSLNRGPYNEQFF	TGTGCCAGCAGTCTGAACAGGGGTCCCTACAATGAGCAGTTCTTC
-	TRBV2	14	many	TRBJ2-1	CASHRPGSNNEQFF	TGTGCCAGCCATAGACCGGGATCTAACAATGAGCAGTTCTTC
-	TRBV5-1	14	-	TRBJ1-1	CASSPRILNTEALF	TGCGCCAGCAGCCCCCGAATCTTGAACACTGAAGCTCTCTTT
-	TRBV30	13	few	TRBJ1-5	CAWSPADNQPQHF	TGTGCCTGGAGTCCGGCCGATAATCAGCCCCAGCATTTT
TRBD2	TRBV5-4	14	-	TRBJ2-3	CASSLGQRDDTQYF	TGTGCCAGCAGCTTGGGGCAGCGGGACGATACGCAGTATTTT
-	TRBV3-1	15	many	TRBJ1-1	CASSPSAGGGTEAFF	TGTGCCAGCAGCCCTTCGGCGGGGGGAGGCACTGAAGCTTTCTTT
TRBD1	TRBV7-9	15	many	TRBJ2-3	CASSRTTGIGDTQYF	TGTGCCAGCAGCCGGACGACAGGGATCGGAGATACGCAGTATTTT
TRBD1	TRBV5-1	15	-	TRBJ2-7	CASSLGTGRLDEQYF	TGCGCCAGCAGCTTGGGGACAGGGCGGTTGGACGAGCAGTACTTC
-	TRBV15	16	few	TRBJ1-6	CATSRDPLAGNSPLHF	TGTGCCACCAGCAGAGATCCTCTGGCAGGGAATTCACCCCTCCACTTT
-	TRBV6-1	12	many	TRBJ2-7	CASGSRSYEQYF	TGTGCCAGCGGCAGCCGCTCCTACGAGCAGTACTTC
-	TRBV7-9	15	-	TRBJ1-4	CASSLVNLRGEKLFF	TGTGCCAGCAGCTTAGTCAACCTAAGAGGCGAAAAACTGTTTTTT
-	TRBV20-1	19	many	TRBJ2-3	CSARTSRGSLSTSTDTQYF	TGCAGTGCTAGAACATCTCGGGGCAGCCTCTCAACTAGCACAGATACGCAGTATTTT
-	TRBV18	14	many	TRBJ2-5	CASSKRDSQETQYF	TGTGCCAGCTCAAAGCGGGACAGCCAAGAGACCCAGTACTTC
-	TRBV20-1	13	-	TRBJ2-1	CSVQTSLFNEQFF	TGCAGTGTCCAGACATCCCTCTTCAATGAGCAGTTCTTC
TRBD1	TRBV20-1	18	many	TRBJ2-7	CSARGPGQAIPYRYEQYF	TGCAGTGCTAGGGGACCGGGACAGGCGATACCGTATCGGTACGAGCAGTACTTC
-	TRBV19	14	many	TRBJ1-5	CASSIGAVNQPQHF	TGTGCCAGTAGTATAGGGGCCGTCAATCAGCCCCAGCATTTT